Listed here is a single T cell receptor (beta chain). V lost 5 bases and J 0 bases, leaving 11 bases between the germline ends. CDR1 SGHDT and CDR2 YYEEEE come from the germline V gene. The CDR3 totals 14 residues. This record comes from a study of T cell changes during pregnancy in multiple sclerosis. Repertoires were generated with immunoSEQ multiplex PCR, while TCRdb's copy carries only in-frame clones and drops some. This table holds about 47,000 clones, roughly 90% found once. The specimen was peripheral blood, collected in the first trimester of pregnancy. This TCR was sampled from a female donor with multiple sclerosis, enrolled in a pregnancy study. The chain has TRBV5-6 and TRBJ1-2; D gene unclear. The DNA for the CDR3 is TGTGCCAGCAGGGGATTCGGGGCTAACTATGGCTACACCTTC. It is translated as CASRGFGANYGYTF.